This T cell receptor (beta chain) was sequenced during a study of shared clonotypes between healthy human individuals. Germline CDR1 reads MNHNS; CDR2 reads SASEGT. The length of the CDR3 is 17 residues. V shed 4 bases and J 1 base; nucleotides not matched to a gene: 9. The method was immunoSEQ multiplex PCR; TCRdb's version includes in-frame clones alone and lacks a portion of them. The repertoire has approximately 2.4 million clones, approximately 96% of them found once; the top ten carry around 0.13%. The sequenced sample consisted of naive CD4+ T cells sorted from blood. The subset was: CD45RA+ positively selected. This chain connects TRBV6-1 to TRBJ2-5, with 10 nucleotides matching TRBD2. This clonotype was obtained from a man younger than 35 in good health. The CDR3 nucleotides are TGTGCCAGCAGTGGGATTAGCGGGGGGCCTTTCCAAGAGACCCAGTACTTC. It encodes CASSGISGGPFQETQYF.